This T cell receptor beta chain was observed in a study of T cell changes during pregnancy in multiple sclerosis. This CDR3 is built from 15 residues. Germline V gene data show CDR1 as SGDLS and CDR2 as YYNGEE. Trimming removed 3 bases at V and 7 bases at J, with 17 bases between. Only in-frame clones appear in the TCRdb table, and some are missing; sequencing was by immunoSEQ multiplex PCR. This sample has about 25,000 clones; roughly nine tenths occur once, and the top ten carry 9.4%. The chain couples TRBV9 to TRBJ1-5; a possible D gene is TRBD1 (6 bases). This specimen consisted of CD8+ T cells from peripheral blood mononuclear cells, obtained in the third trimester of pregnancy. This sequence was found in a female donor in good health, enrolled as a control in a pregnancy study. CDR3 residues: CASSAFLGAGQPQHF. CDR3 bases: TGTGCCAGCAGCGCCTTTCTGGGGGCAGGGCAGCCCCAGCATTTT.